A selection of T cell receptor beta chains follows, all from one sample in a study of CD8 T cells in ankylosing spondylitis. TCRdb analysed the 5' RACE reads with MiXCR anew, one entry per CDR3 protein. Found here are a few hundred thousand distinct CDR3 sequences, roughly 6.6% of them singletons; the top ten hold approximately 15%. Sequenced: blood, either unsorted or a sorted T cell fraction (not recorded which). The receptors were gathered from a male donor with ankylosing spondylitis. CDR3s include the opening cysteine and the closing phenylalanine or tryptophan. A D gene is named only where the DNA matches it firmly. Only some rows state a clone size, as once, few, many or a class for expanded clones.

CDR3 protein | CDR3 DNA | clone size | J gene | V gene | D gene
CSARSGLAGYEQYF | TGCAGTGCTAGAAGTGGGCTAGCGGGATACGAGCAGTACTTC | many | TRBJ2-7 | TRBV20-1 | TRBD2
CATSRESYEQYF | TGTGCCACCAGCAGAGAAAGCTACGAGCAGTACTTC | many | TRBJ2-7 | TRBV15 | -
CASSLAGPIAKNIQYF | TGCGCCAGCAGCTTGGCGGGTCCGATAGCCAAAAACATTCAGTACTTC | - | TRBJ2-4 | TRBV5-1 | -
CASSSPAEQFF | TGCGCCAGCAGTTCCCCGGCGGAGCAGTTCTTC | few | TRBJ2-1 | TRBV5-1 | -
CASSYGHNEQFF | TGTGCCAGCAGTTACGGGCACAATGAGCAGTTCTTC | many | TRBJ2-1 | TRBV6-2/TRBV6-3 | -
CASSPVTGNTGELFF | TGTGCCAGCAGCCCCGTGACAGGGAACACCGGGGAGCTGTTTTTT | many | TRBJ2-2 | TRBV11-1 | -
CASSVDRSPSIQETQYF | TGTGCCAGCAGTGTAGACAGGTCCCCTTCCATTCAAGAGACCCAGTACTTC | many | TRBJ2-5 | TRBV28 | -
CASSQVRGQGASNEQFF | TGTGCCAGCAGCCAAGTTCGCGGACAGGGGGCGAGCAATGAGCAGTTCTTC | many | TRBJ2-1 | TRBV14 | TRBD1
CASSYSRGGSPLHF | TGTGCCAGCAGTTATAGCCGGGGTGGGTCACCCCTCCACTTT | - | TRBJ1-6 | TRBV27 | -
CASSLRDSYQPQHF | TGTGCCAGCAGCCTCCGGGACAGTTATCAGCCCCAGCATTTT | many | TRBJ1-5 | TRBV12-3/TRBV12-4 | TRBD1
CSASPAGGFTDTQYF | TGCAGTGCTAGCCCAGCGGGAGGGTTCACAGATACGCAGTATTTT | many | TRBJ2-3 | TRBV20-1 | TRBD2
CASSLTTRARQETQYF | TGTGCTAGCAGCTTAACAACCCGGGCGCGCCAAGAGACCCAGTACTTC | few | TRBJ2-5 | TRBV7-7 | -
CASSLVLSHNEQFF | TGTGCCAGCAGCTTAGTTCTTTCCCACAATGAGCAGTTCTTC | many | TRBJ2-1 | TRBV7-8 | -
CASHDLVGANVLTF | TGTGCCAGTCACGACCTAGTTGGGGCCAACGTCCTGACTTTC | few | TRBJ2-6 | TRBV2 | -
CASSYAGGEKGEQFF | TGTGCCAGCAGTTACGCCGGGGGAGAGAAGGGTGAGCAGTTCTTC | many | TRBJ2-1 | TRBV6-2/TRBV6-3 | -
CASTQGYPGRVAYNEQFF | TGTGCCTCCACCCAAGGGTATCCAGGCAGGGTAGCCTACAATGAGCAGTTCTTC | - | TRBJ2-1 | TRBV3-1 | -
CASSPGQRNQPQHF | TGTGCCAGCAGTCCCGGACAGAGAAATCAGCCCCAGCATTTT | - | TRBJ1-5 | TRBV27 | -
CASSPWGGLSTDTQYF | TGTGCCAGCAGCCCATGGGGGGGACTAAGCACAGATACGCAGTATTTT | many | TRBJ2-3 | TRBV7-2 | TRBD2
CASSLGAGFYQETQYF | TGTGCCAGCAGCTTAGGGGCCGGATTCTACCAAGAGACCCAGTACTTC | many | TRBJ2-5 | TRBV7-9 | -
CASSWRIQDEQFF | TGTGCCAGCAGCTGGAGGATCCAGGATGAGCAGTTCTTC | many | TRBJ2-1 | TRBV5-6 | -
CASSPGPTYEQYF | TGCGCCAGCAGCCCGGGACCTACCTACGAGCAGTACTTC | many | TRBJ2-7 | TRBV4-1 | -
CASSLSGGATEAFF | TGCGCCAGCAGCCTCAGTGGGGGGGCGACTGAAGCTTTCTTT | many | TRBJ1-1 | TRBV5-1 | -
CATASDRVAYEQYF | TGTGCCACGGCATCGGACAGGGTGGCCTACGAGCAGTACTTC | many | TRBJ2-7 | TRBV6-1 | TRBD1
CASTGGGGYEQYF | TGTGCCAGCACCGGAGGAGGGGGTTACGAGCAGTACTTC | many | TRBJ2-7 | TRBV5-6 | -
CASSPPESILTGELFF | TGTGCCAGCAGTCCCCCCGAAAGTATTCTCACCGGGGAGCTGTTTTTT | many | TRBJ2-2 | TRBV12-3/TRBV12-4 | -
CASRGLLSRGYGYTF | TGTGCCAGCCGTGGCCTTCTGTCGAGGGGCTATGGCTACACCTTC | many | TRBJ1-2 | TRBV6-1 | -
CASSDSAGYTEAFF | TGTGCCAGCAGTGACTCCGCAGGGTACACTGAAGCTTTCTTT | - | TRBJ1-1 | TRBV25-1 | -
CASSSGYSSTDTQYF | TGTGCCAGCAGCTCAGGCTACTCTAGCACAGATACGCAGTATTTT | - | TRBJ2-3 | TRBV7-2 | -
CASSSLRGQGAAVSGYTF | TGTGCCAGCAGCTCACTACGCGGACAGGGGGCTGCGGTCTCTGGCTACACCTTC | many | TRBJ1-2 | TRBV11-1 | TRBD1
CSVGQGFGYTF | TGCAGCGTTGGCCAGGGGTTTGGCTACACCTTC | - | TRBJ1-2 | TRBV29-1 | -
CASSYLDLAGAPDTQYF | TGTGCCAGCAGTTACTTGGATCTAGCGGGGGCACCAGATACGCAGTATTTT | many | TRBJ2-3 | TRBV6-2/TRBV6-3 | TRBD2
CASSQDRSGEGKLDEQYF | TGTGCCAGCAGCCAAGATAGATCTGGGGAGGGTAAACTCGACGAGCAGTACTTC | - | TRBJ2-7 | TRBV4-2 | TRBD2
CSVEDPMFQETQYF | TGCAGCGTTGAAGATCCAATGTTCCAAGAGACCCAGTACTTC | many | TRBJ2-5 | TRBV29-1 | -
CASSQDWSGVWEQYF | TGCGCCAGCAGCCAAGATTGGAGCGGGGTCTGGGAGCAGTACTTC | many | TRBJ2-7 | TRBV4-3 | TRBD2
CASSRGTGRTDTQYF | TGTGCCAGCAGCAGAGGGACAGGGCGAACAGATACGCAGTATTTT | - | TRBJ2-3 | TRBV11-2 | TRBD1
CASLAGGGEQFF | TGTGCCAGCTTAGCAGGGGGCGGTGAGCAGTTCTTC | many | TRBJ2-1 | TRBV27 | TRBD1
CASSPRPRGARGKETQYF | TGTGCCAGCAGCCCTAGACCTCGAGGGGCGAGAGGGAAAGAGACCCAGTACTTC | many | TRBJ2-5 | TRBV14 | -
CASSLIDIRTEAFF | TGTGCCAGCAGCTTAATCGACATTAGGACTGAAGCTTTCTTT | many | TRBJ1-1 | TRBV7-9 | -
CASSLDTGLGDIQYF | TGCGCCAGCAGCTTGGACACAGGGCTAGGGGACATTCAGTACTTC | many | TRBJ2-4 | TRBV5-1 | -
CASSLATSGLTDTQYF | TGTGCCAGCAGCTTAGCGACTAGCGGGCTCACAGATACGCAGTATTTT | many | TRBJ2-3 | TRBV11-2 | TRBD2
CASSLGRGGLNNEQFF | TGTGCCAGCAGCTTGGGGCGGGGGGGCCTTAACAATGAGCAGTTCTTC | many | TRBJ2-1 | TRBV5-6 | TRBD2
CASSQGTGGSYNEQFF | TGTGCCAGCAGCCAAGGGACAGGGGGCTCCTACAATGAGCAGTTCTTC | few | TRBJ2-1 | TRBV13 | TRBD1
CASSGLGVIQYF | TGTGCCAGCAGCGGACTAGGGGTTATTCAGTACTTC | many | TRBJ2-4 | TRBV9 | -
CASSPVKAGGSGDTQYF | TGTGCCAGCAGCCCCGTTAAAGCGGGAGGGTCTGGAGATACGCAGTATTTT | few | TRBJ2-3 | TRBV5-6 | TRBD2
CASSFPGTGAF | TGTGCCAGCAGTTTCCCCGGGACAGGAGCTTTC | many | TRBJ2-7 | TRBV7-9 | TRBD1
CASSLGRLATYNEQFF | TGTGCCAGCAGCTTAGGGCGACTAGCGACCTACAATGAGCAGTTCTTC | few | TRBJ2-1 | TRBV11-2 | TRBD2
CAISEPREADTQYF | TGTGCCATCAGTGAACCCCGGGAAGCAGATACGCAGTATTTT | many | TRBJ2-3 | TRBV10-3 | -
CASSQGTEYEQYF | TGTGCCAGCAGCCAAGGGACAGAATACGAGCAGTACTTC | many | TRBJ2-7 | TRBV4-2 | -
CAINGDSYEQYF | TGTGCCATCAATGGGGACTCCTACGAGCAGTACTTC | many | TRBJ2-7 | TRBV10-3 | -
CASSETGGYEMNTEAFF | TGTGCCAGCAGTGAAACAGGGGGTTATGAAATGAACACTGAAGCTTTCTTT | many | TRBJ1-1 | TRBV2 | TRBD1
CASSQILTAISGNTIYF | TGTGCCAGCAGCCAGATACTTACGGCTATCTCTGGAAACACCATATATTTT | many | TRBJ1-3 | TRBV28 | -
CATSGGDGSDEQYF | TGTGCCACCAGCGGGGGCGACGGTAGCGACGAGCAGTACTTC | few | TRBJ2-7 | TRBV15 | -